Given below is one TCR beta chain in context. The antigen remains undetermined. This sample was taken from a study of blood T cells in healthy people across ages. Study-wide points: Fewer expanded clones and more diversity marked long-lived versus aged donors. A roughly linear fall in TCR beta diversity per million T cells was seen with increasing age.

Through a sample-barcoded 5' primer and a J-beta primer mix, a second PCR was run for roughly 6 to 11 cycles. Every molecule of cDNA carried a tag from a template-switch adaptor with 12 random nucleotides. TCRdb reprocessed the 5' RACE reads via MiXCR and lists one record per CDR3 protein. Found here are about 1.4 million distinct CDR3 sequences, 45% to 70% of them singletons; the top ten hold approximately 7%. CDR1 SGHDT and CDR2 YYEEEE come from the germline V gene. The CDR3 covers 17 residues. Between the trimmed V and J ends, which lost 5 bases and 0 bases, there was a span of 18 bases. Sequenced input: blood. The TCR originated in a man between 18 and 35 years old in good health. The rearrangement uses TRBV5-6 and TRBJ1-5; the D gene is possibly TRBD1 (6 bases). The CDR3 reads CASSRGGTASSNQPQHF. CDR3 nucleotide sequence: TGTGCCAGCAGTCGGGGGGGCACAGCCTCTAGCAATCAGCCCCAGCATTTT.